The T cell receptor beta chain under discussion was sequenced for a study of T cell responses to AZD1222 COVID-19 vaccine. Study-level findings and limits: The breadth and depth of Spike-specific TCRs increased once two AZD1222 doses had been given. Of the AZD1222 recipients, only five to seven were seropositive at baseline.

This clone was counted between two and nine times. Its antigen is unknown. Sequencing used immunoSEQ multiplex PCR; TCRdb keeps in-frame clones, though not all of them. The sample has about 100,000 clones; more than 75% are singletons. From germline, CDR1 is SGHVS and CDR2 FQNEAQ. The CDR3 totals 15 residues. Trimming stripped 6 bases from V and 7 bases from J, with 19 bases between. The chain uses TRBV7-8 and TRBJ1-5; a weak D match, TRBD1 (5 bases). This sequence originates from an adult in good health. Sample: peripheral blood, taken on day 0 of AZD1222 vaccination. This CDR3 is CASSGGGGSGQPQHF. The DNA of the CDR3 is TGTGCCAGCAGTGGGGGTGGGGGAAGTGGCCAGCCCCAGCATTTT.